This is a list of T cell receptor beta chains from one sample in a study of T-cell memory formation after mild COVID-19. TCRdb fed the 5' RACE reads into MiXCR, producing one record per CDR3 protein. The top ten clones hold roughly 40% of a sample with approximately 100,000 distinct CDR3 sequences, roughly 11% of them seen once. Specimen: PBMCs or a T cell subset sorted from them (not recorded which). The origin of the receptors is a man between 18 and 29 years old who had mild COVID-19 (a few samples of this study predate the infection). Cell type and time point are not known. The CDR3 runs from the conserved cysteine through the conserved F or W. A D gene is named only where the DNA matches it firmly. Size is stated for part of the rows, as once, few or many counts, or as a class when the clone is expanded.

v_call: TRBV24-1
clone_size: few
d_call: TRBD1
j_call: TRBJ1-1
cdr3_nt: TGTGCCACCAGGGGGACAGGGTCAATATCTGAAGCTTTCTTT
cdr3_aa: CATRGTGSISEAFF

v_call: TRBV20-1
clone_size: few
d_call: .
j_call: TRBJ2-1
cdr3_nt: TGCAGTGCTAAACCTAACTTCGACTCCTACAATGAGCAGTTCTTC
cdr3_aa: CSAKPNFDSYNEQFF

v_call: TRBV11-2
clone_size: few
d_call: .
j_call: TRBJ1-3
cdr3_nt: TGTGCCAGCAGCGATCGGACCGTTTCTGGAAACACCATATATTTT
cdr3_aa: CASSDRTVSGNTIYF

v_call: TRBV27
clone_size: .
d_call: .
j_call: TRBJ1-1
cdr3_nt: TGTGCCAGTGGAGGCGGGTACGGTCAAGCTTTCTTT
cdr3_aa: CASGGGYGQAFF

v_call: TRBV28
clone_size: .
d_call: .
j_call: TRBJ2-5
cdr3_nt: TGTGCCAGCAGGTTCATGCAATCACAGTACTTC
cdr3_aa: CASRFMQSQYF

v_call: TRBV7-9
clone_size: few
d_call: .
j_call: TRBJ2-5
cdr3_nt: TGTGCCAGCAGCTTAGACTCTAACCAAGAGACCCAGTACTTC
cdr3_aa: CASSLDSNQETQYF

v_call: TRBV27
clone_size: few
d_call: .
j_call: TRBJ2-2
cdr3_nt: TGTGCCAGCAGTTCGATCATGAGGACAGCGAACACCGGGGAGCTGTTTTTT
cdr3_aa: CASSSIMRTANTGELFF

v_call: TRBV5-1
clone_size: many
d_call: .
j_call: TRBJ2-7
cdr3_nt: TGCGCCAGCAGCCCCTACCGGGTCCAAGACTACGAGCAGTACTTC
cdr3_aa: CASSPYRVQDYEQYF

v_call: TRBV4-3
clone_size: .
d_call: .
j_call: TRBJ1-1
cdr3_nt: TGCGCCAGCAGCCAAGTACAGAAGAACACTGAAGCTTTCTTT
cdr3_aa: CASSQVQKNTEAFF

v_call: TRBV19
clone_size: few
d_call: TRBD2
j_call: TRBJ2-7
cdr3_nt: TGTGCCAGTAGTCCTTCGAGCGGGGGAACCTACGAGCAGTACTTC
cdr3_aa: CASSPSSGGTYEQYF

v_call: TRBV29-1
clone_size: few
d_call: TRBD1
j_call: TRBJ2-2
cdr3_nt: TGCAGCGCCCTTCTACCGGGACAGTCAGACGAGGGGGAGCTGTTTTTT
cdr3_aa: CSALLPGQSDEGELFF

v_call: TRBV7-8
clone_size: few
d_call: .
j_call: TRBJ1-1
cdr3_nt: TGTGCCAGCAGCTACTTACAGGGAATGAACACTGAAGCTTTCTTT
cdr3_aa: CASSYLQGMNTEAFF

v_call: TRBV4-1
clone_size: .
d_call: TRBD1
j_call: TRBJ2-4
cdr3_nt: TGCGCCAGCAGCCAAGATCCGGACAGGATCACCCTAGCCAAAAACATTCAGTACTTC
cdr3_aa: CASSQDPDRITLAKNIQYF

v_call: TRBV5-6
clone_size: .
d_call: .
j_call: TRBJ2-1
cdr3_nt: TGTGCCAGCAGCTTGCCCCACGGGGATGAGCAGTTCTTC
cdr3_aa: CASSLPHGDEQFF